The sequence of this T cell receptor (beta chain) was determined in a study of blood T cell repertoires in COVID-19. The overall study: Whether acute or convalescent, the COVID-19 samples came from the United States, Italy and Spain. Sample material is recorded as cDNA or gDNA derived from T cells, B-cell-depleted T cells, or PBMCs.

Original processing methods: The authors estimated nucleated cell counts from reference gene primer amplification. Clones were sequenced by immunoSEQ multiplex PCR, and TCRdb holds only the in-frame ones, with some missing. D and trimming were read from the DNA, whereas the V and J calls and clone size are those reported in that table. The sample consists of fewer than 150,000 clones, 85% to 90% of them appearing once. CDR3 size: 14 residues. V trimming: 4 bases; J trimming: 0 bases; junction bases outside the gene matches: 2. From germline, CDR1 is SQVTM and CDR2 ANQGSEA. The clonotype comes from a man aged 45-65 years with active or convalescent COVID-19. J is TRBJ2-1 and V is TRBV29-1, with 8 nucleotides matching TRBD2. The sample comprised peripheral blood. CDR3 in DNA: TGCAGCGTTGGGGCGGGGGGCTCCTACAATGAGCAGTTCTTC. Protein sequence: CSVGAGGSYNEQFF.